The present TCR beta chain was sequenced within a study of cytomegalovirus exposure and HLA in healthy donors. General study points: The study put some 160 TCR beta chains on its list as cytomegalovirus-associated. Subsequent analysis revealed that first-cohort TCR clusters tended to co-occur in the 130 or so validation repertoires. Whilst most TCR sequences proved rare, a subset of public TCRs occurred across many donors.

This clone appeared a single time. Its matching antigen is unknown. CDR3 length: 17 residues. Trimming took off 3 bases at V and 7 bases at J, with 22 bases between the two ends. CDR1 SGHRS and CDR2 YFSETQ come from the germline V gene. Some clones are missing from TCRdb's copy, which holds only in-frame ones; the method was immunoSEQ multiplex PCR. This table has 80,000 to 100,000 clones, around nine tenths appearing once. The chain employs TRBV5-1 and TRBJ1-4; a weak D match, TRBD1 (5 bases). The clonotype was recovered from a woman in her twenties or thirties in good health and CMV-seronegative. The specimen sequenced was PBMCs. CDR3 sequence (DNA): TGCGCCAGCAGCTCGGGACTCGCCAGGACGTTTGGTGAAAAACTGTTTTTT. Translated: CASSSGLARTFGEKLFF.